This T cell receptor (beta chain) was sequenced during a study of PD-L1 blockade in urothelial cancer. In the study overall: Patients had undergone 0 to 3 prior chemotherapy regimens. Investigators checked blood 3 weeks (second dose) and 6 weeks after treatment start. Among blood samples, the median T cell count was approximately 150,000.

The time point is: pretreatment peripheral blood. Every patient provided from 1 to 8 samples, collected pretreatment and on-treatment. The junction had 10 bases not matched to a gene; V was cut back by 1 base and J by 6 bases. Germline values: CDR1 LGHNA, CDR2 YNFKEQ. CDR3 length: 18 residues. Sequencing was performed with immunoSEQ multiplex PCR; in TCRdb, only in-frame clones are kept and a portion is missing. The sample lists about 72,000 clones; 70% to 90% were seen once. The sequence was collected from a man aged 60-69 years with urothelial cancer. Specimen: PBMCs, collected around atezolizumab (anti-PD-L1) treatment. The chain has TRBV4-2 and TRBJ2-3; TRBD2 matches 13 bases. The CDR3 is CASSQVITSGGAGDTQYF. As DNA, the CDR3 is TGTGCCAGCAGCCAAGTAATTACTAGCGGGGGGGCCGGGGATACGCAGTATTTT.